These 2 T cell receptor beta chains were all obtained from the same sample, sequenced in a study of shared clonotypes between healthy human individuals. Sequencing used immunoSEQ multiplex PCR; TCRdb keeps in-frame clones, though not all of them. Altogether approximately 1,000,000 clones are present, more than 75% being singletons, with the ten largest covering approximately 0.56%. Sequenced sample: memory CD4+ T cells from PBMCs. Subset denoted: CD45RA-negative fraction. The receptors come from a man between 18 and 35 years old in good health. Some clones in this sample may be carry-over from other donors' samples.

This rearrangement joins TRBV6-5 to TRBJ2-1, with TRBD2 identical over 13 bases. Germline V gene data show CDR1 as MNHEY and CDR2 as SVGAGI. Trimming removed 6 bases from V and 7 bases from J; junction bases left unmatched: 6. The CDR3 loop spans 15 amino acids. The CDR3 loop is CASRLLAGGGNEQFF. The CDR3 bases are TGTGCCAGCAGACTACTAGCGGGAGGGGGAAATGAGCAGTTCTTC.

The chain employs TRBV6-1 and TRBJ1-5, with D perhaps TRBD1 (5 bases). Trimming cost V 1 base and J 6 bases, with 13 bases left between them. Germline-derived CDR1 and CDR2 are MNHNS and SASEGT. CDR3 length equals 15 residues. CDR3 sequence reads: CASSEGHGAGQPQHF. The CDR3 DNA is TGTGCCAGCAGTGAAGGCCATGGGGCGGGTCAGCCCCAGCATTTT.